These 3 T cell receptor beta chains came from one sample sequenced in a study of T-cell memory formation after mild COVID-19. TCRdb recomputed calls from the 5' RACE reads with MiXCR, one row per CDR3 protein. Altogether around 110,000 distinct CDR3 sequences are present, about an eighth being singletons, with the ten largest covering around 25%. Sequenced material: PBMCs or a T cell subset sorted from them (not recorded which). The receptors here all came from an adult woman who had mild COVID-19 (a few samples of this study predate the infection). Cell type and time point are not known.

This clonotype was observed at least ten times. This chain uses TRBV24-1 with TRBJ2-1; D may be TRBD1 (6 bases). V shed 3 bases and J shed 8 bases, with 13 bases lying between them. This CDR3 comprises 14 residues. Germline V lookup: CDR1 KGHDR, CDR2 SFDVKD. The chain's CDR3 is CATSDNSGAHEQFF. CDR3 sequence (DNA): TGTGCCACCAGTGATAACTCAGGGGCACATGAGCAGTTCTTC.

The V call is TRBV4-1, the J call TRBJ2-7, with D perhaps matching TRBD1 (6 bases). CDR1 is MGHRA and CDR2 is YSYEKL in the germline V gene. V was trimmed by 3 bases and J by 2 bases, leaving 8 bases between them. The CDR3 is made up of 13 amino acids. The CDR3 spells CASSQGQAYEQYF. In DNA, the CDR3 is TGCGCCAGCAGCCAGGGACAAGCCTACGAGCAGTACTTC.

The rearrangement uses TRBV27 and TRBJ1-5; 7 positions agree with TRBD1. From germline, CDR1 is MNHEY and CDR2 SMNVEV (reference sequence). This CDR3 contains 16 residues. The J segment lost 3 bases and the V segment lost 1 base, leaving 6 bases of the junction unmatched. CDR3 sequence: CASSLLPDRPNQPQHF. The CDR3 region has the DNA TGTGCCAGCAGTTTATTGCCGGACAGGCCCAATCAGCCCCAGCATTTT.